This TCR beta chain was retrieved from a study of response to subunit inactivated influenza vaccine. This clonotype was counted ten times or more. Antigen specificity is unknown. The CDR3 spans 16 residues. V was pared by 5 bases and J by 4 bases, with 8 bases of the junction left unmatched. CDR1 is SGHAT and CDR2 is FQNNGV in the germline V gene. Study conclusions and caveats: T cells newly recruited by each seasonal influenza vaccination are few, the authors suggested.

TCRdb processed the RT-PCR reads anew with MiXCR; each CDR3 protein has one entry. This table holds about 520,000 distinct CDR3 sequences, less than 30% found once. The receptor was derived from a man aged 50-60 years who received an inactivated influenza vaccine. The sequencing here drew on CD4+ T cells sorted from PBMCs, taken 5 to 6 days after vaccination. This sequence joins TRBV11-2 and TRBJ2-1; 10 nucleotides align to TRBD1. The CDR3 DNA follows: TGTGCCAGCAGCCTCGACAGGGGGCGAATGTACAATGAGCAGTTCTTC. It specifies CASSLDRGRMYNEQFF.